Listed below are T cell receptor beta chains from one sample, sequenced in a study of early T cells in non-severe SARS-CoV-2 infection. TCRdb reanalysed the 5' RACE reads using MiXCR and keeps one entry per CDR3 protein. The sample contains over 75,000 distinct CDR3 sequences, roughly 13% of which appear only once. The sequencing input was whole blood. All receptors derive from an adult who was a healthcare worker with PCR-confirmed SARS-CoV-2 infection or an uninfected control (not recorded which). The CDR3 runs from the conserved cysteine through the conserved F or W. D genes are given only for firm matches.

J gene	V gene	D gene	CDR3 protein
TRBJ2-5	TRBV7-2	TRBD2	CASSLSQGLSKTQYF
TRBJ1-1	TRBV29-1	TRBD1	CSVSGGYTEAFF
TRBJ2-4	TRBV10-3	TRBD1	CAISGTGGAKNIQYF
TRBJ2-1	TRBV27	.	CASSLYGPLNSYNEQFF
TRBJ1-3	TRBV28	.	CASSLPRRNTIYF
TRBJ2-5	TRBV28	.	CASSVTPETQYF
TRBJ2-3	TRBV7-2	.	CASSTPMTDTQYF
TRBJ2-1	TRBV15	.	CATSAGTPKDNEQFF
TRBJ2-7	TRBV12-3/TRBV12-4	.	CASSLSPSYEQYF
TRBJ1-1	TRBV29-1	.	CSVEPREWAEAFF
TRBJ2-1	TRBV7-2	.	CASGKGRGLIHEQFF
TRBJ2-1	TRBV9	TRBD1	CASSVAQGAFNEQFF
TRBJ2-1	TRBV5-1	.	CASSLGLTSYNEQFF
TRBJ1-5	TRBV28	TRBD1	CASSQGQGYQPQHF
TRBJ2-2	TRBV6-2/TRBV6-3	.	CASTYERVGELFF
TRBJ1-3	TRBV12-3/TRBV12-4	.	CASRGGAVTSGNTIYF
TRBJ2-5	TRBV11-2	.	CASGFPGTQYF
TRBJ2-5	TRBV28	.	CASNHEGVEETQYF
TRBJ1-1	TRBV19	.	CASSIAGQLNTEAFF
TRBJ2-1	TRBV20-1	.	CSARGQERTNEQFF
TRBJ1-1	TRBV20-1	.	CSARGRPGRNTEAFF
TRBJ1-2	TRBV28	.	CASRGRQIYGYTF
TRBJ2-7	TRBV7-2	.	CASSLRLVHEQYF
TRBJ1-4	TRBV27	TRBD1	CASPKLGTEDCATNEKLFF
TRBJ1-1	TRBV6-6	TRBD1	CASSYSDGAGGTEAFF
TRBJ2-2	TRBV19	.	CASTRGSTGELFF
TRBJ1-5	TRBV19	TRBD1	CASSTDIGQDYQPQHF
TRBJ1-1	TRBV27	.	CASRILTPDTEAFF
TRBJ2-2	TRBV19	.	CASRARGTGELFF
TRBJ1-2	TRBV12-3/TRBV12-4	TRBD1	CASSAYEQGTHGYTF
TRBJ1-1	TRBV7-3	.	CASSSPGGMNTEAFF
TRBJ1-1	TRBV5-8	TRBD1	CASSLGQGVWRGTEAFF
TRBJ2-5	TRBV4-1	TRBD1	CASSQTTGRETQYF
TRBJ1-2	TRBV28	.	CASLGHPYGYTF
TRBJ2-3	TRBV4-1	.	CASSQVRFTDTQYF
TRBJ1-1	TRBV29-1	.	CSVWRTTEAFF
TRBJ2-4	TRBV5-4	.	CASSFRQGLAKNIQYF
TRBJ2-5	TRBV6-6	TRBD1	CASSFNPRTGRETQYF
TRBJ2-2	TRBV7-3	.	CASSLYSVGRTSIANTGELFF
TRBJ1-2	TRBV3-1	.	CASSQDSATNYGYTF
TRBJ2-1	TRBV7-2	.	CASSLRNGEQFF
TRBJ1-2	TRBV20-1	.	CSVGGKGRDYGYTF
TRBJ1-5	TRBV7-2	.	CASSSAKGPQHF
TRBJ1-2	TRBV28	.	CASLPGNTNYGYTF
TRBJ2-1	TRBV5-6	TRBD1	CASSLDRGFLTYNEQFF
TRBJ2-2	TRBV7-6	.	CASSHRQGGTGELFF
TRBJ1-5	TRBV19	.	CASSEATRNPQHF
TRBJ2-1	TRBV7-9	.	CASGWGDYNEQFF
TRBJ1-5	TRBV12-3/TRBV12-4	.	CASSPPHNQPQHF
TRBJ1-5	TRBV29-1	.	CSVGFSNQPQHF